This TCR beta chain was retrieved from a study of blood T cells in healthy people across ages. With a J-beta primer mix and a sample-barcoded 5' primer, a second PCR ran roughly 7 to 11 cycles. Each cDNA was tagged by a template-switch adaptor containing 12 random nucleotides. A minimum of 2.5 million CDR3-containing paired-end reads was obtained for each sample. TCRdb re-derived calls from the 5' RACE reads in MiXCR, one entry per CDR3 protein. Here the sample spans under 2 million distinct CDR3 sequences, almost 35% being singletons. Notes on this clonotype: What it recognizes is unknown.

Germline V gives CDR1 SNHLY, CDR2 FYNNEI. This CDR3 region has 14 residues. Study-wide findings and caveats: When set beside aged donors, long-lived donors presented more naive CD4+ cells and higher diversity.

The sample consisted of blood. The receptor's source is a woman under 40 in good health. This chain uses TRBV2 with TRBJ2-5; 8 bases align to TRBD1. The J call is in doubt because the DNA end fits TRBJ2-7 better. As DNA, the CDR3 is TGTGCCAGCAGCCCGACAGGGGTTATCTACGAGCAGTACTTC. It is translated as CASSPTGVIYEQYF.